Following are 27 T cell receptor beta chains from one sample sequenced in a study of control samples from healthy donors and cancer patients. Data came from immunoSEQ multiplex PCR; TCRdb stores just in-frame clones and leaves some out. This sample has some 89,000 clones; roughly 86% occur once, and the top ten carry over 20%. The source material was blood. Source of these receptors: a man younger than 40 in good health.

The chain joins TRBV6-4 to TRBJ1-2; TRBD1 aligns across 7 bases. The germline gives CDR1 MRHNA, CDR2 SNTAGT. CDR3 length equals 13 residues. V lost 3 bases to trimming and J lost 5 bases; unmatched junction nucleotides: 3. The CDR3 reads CASSEDREYGYTF. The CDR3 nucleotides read TGTGCCAGCAGTGAAGACAGGGAATATGGCTACACCTTC.

CDR3 in amino acids: CASSPGAGTDTQYF. CDR3 DNA sequence: TGTGCCAGCAGCCCAGGGGCGGGCACAGATACGCAGTATTTT. The chain joins TRBV3-1 (or the pseudogene TRBV3-2) to TRBJ2-3; the D gene is possibly TRBD1 (6 bases). CDR3 length equals 14 residues. Germline CDR1 LGHDT, CDR2 YNNKEL (reference sequence). The V end was cut by 4 bases, the J end by 1 base, with 9 bases between.

The CDR3 sequence: CASSKRQGNEKLFF. The CDR3 bases are TGTGCCAGCAGCAAGAGACAGGGGAATGAAAAACTGTTTTTT. The J gene is TRBJ1-4, the V gene TRBV7-9, with 8 bases lining up with TRBD1. This CDR3 comprises 14 residues. CDR1 SEHNR and CDR2 FQNEAQ come from the germline V gene (reference sequence). Losses at the gene ends were 5 bases for V and 5 bases for J; bases not matched to a gene: 4.

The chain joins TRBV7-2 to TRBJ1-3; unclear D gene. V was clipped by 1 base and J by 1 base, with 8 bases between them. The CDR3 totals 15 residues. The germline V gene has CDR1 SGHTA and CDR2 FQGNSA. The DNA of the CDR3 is TGTGCCAGCAGCTTAGTTACGGGTTCTGGAAACACCATATATTTT. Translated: CASSLVTGSGNTIYF.

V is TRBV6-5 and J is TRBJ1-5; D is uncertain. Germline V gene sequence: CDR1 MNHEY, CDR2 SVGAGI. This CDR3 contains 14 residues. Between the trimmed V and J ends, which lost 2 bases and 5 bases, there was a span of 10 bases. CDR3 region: CASSYRAGYQPQHF. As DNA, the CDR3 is TGTGCCAGCAGTTACAGGGCGGGATATCAGCCCCAGCATTTT.

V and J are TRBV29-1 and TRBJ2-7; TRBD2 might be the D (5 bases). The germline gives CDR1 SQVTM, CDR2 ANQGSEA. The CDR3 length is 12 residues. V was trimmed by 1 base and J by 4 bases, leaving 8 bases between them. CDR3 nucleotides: TGCAGCGTTGAAGTCACGGGGTACGAGCAGTACTTC. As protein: CSVEVTGYEQYF.

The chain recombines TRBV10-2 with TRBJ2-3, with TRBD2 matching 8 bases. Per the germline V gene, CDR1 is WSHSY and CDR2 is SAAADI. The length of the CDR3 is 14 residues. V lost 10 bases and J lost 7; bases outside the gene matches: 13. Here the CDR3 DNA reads TGCGCCACCCTTCCATCCGGGGGGGTGAATACGCAGTATTTT. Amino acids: CATLPSGGVNTQYF.

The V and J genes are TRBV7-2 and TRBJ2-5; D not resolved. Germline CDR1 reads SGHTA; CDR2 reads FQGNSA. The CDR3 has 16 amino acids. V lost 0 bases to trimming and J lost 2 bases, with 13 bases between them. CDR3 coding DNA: TGTGCCAGCAGCTTAGCCCCCTATAATCGGCAAGAGACCCAGTACTTC. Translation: CASSLAPYNRQETQYF.

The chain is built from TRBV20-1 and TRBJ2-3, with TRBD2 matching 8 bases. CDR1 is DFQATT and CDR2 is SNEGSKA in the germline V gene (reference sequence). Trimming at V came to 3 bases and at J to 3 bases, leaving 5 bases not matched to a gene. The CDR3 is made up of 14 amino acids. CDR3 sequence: CSASFGGGTDTQYF. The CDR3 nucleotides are TGCAGTGCTAGTTTCGGCGGGGGGACAGATACGCAGTATTTT.

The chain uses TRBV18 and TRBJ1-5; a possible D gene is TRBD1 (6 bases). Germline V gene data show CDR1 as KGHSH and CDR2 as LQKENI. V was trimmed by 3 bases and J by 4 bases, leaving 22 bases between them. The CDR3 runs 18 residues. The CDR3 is CASSPFRQASSGNQPQHF. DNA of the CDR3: TGTGCCAGCTCACCGTTCCGACAGGCTTCGTCCGGGAATCAGCCCCAGCATTTT.

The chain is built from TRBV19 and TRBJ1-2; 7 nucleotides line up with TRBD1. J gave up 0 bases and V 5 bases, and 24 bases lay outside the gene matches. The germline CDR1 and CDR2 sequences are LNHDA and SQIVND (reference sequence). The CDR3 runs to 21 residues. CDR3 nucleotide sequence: TGTGCCAGTAGTCCGCTCTGGGTGAGGGGGCAGGGTCCGAGGGCTAACTATGGCTACACCTTC. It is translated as CASSPLWVRGQGPRANYGYTF.

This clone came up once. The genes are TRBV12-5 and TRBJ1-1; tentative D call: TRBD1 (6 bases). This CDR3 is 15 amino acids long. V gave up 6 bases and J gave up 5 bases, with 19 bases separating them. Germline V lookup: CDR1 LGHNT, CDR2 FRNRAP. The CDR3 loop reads CASGPDRGAGTEAFF. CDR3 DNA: TGTGCTAGTGGGCCCGACCGGGGGGCCGGGACTGAAGCTTTCTTT.

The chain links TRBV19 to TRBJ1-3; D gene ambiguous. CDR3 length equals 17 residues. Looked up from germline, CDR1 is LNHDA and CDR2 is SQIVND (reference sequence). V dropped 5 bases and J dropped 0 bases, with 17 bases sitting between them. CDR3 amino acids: CASSHRATRYSGNTIYF. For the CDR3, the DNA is TGTGCCAGTAGTCACCGGGCGACACGGTACTCTGGAAACACCATATATTTT.

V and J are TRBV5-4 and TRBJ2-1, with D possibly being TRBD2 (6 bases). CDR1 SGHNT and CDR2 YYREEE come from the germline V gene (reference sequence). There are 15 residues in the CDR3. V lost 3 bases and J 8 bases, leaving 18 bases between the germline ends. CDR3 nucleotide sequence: TGTGCCAGCAGCTCCCGACTAGAAACCAAAGATGAGCAGTTCTTC. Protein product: CASSSRLETKDEQFF.

In nucleotides, the CDR3 is TGCGCCAGCAGCCAAGATAGGGCAGACGCTGGAAACACCATATATTTT. Translated, it gives CASSQDRADAGNTIYF. The chain has TRBV4-1 and TRBJ1-3; D ambiguous. The germline V gene encodes CDR1 MGHRA and CDR2 YSYEKL. CDR3 length equals 16 residues. Trimming left V 0 bases short and J 2 bases short, with 11 bases between.

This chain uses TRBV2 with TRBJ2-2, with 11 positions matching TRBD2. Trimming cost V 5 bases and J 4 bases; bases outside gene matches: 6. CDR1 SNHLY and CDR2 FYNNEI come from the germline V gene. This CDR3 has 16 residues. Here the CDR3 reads CASSNPSGGSTGELFF. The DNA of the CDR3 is TGTGCCAGCAGTAACCCTAGCGGGGGGAGCACCGGGGAGCTGTTTTTT. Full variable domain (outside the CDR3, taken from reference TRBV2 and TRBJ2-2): EPEVTQTPSHQVTQMGQEVILRCVPISNHLYFYWYRQILGQKVEFLVSFYNNEISEKSEIFDDQFSVERPDGSNFTLKIRSTKLEDSAMYFCASSNPSGGSTGELFFGEGSRLTVL.

The CDR3 is CAWADSQNTEAFF. The CDR3, as DNA: TGTGCCTGGGCGGACAGCCAGAACACTGAAGCTTTCTTT. The chain couples TRBV30 to TRBJ1-1, with a tentative D call TRBD1 (6 bases). Germline CDR1 GTSNPN, CDR2 SVGIG (reference sequence). Deletions cut 5 bases from V and 1 base from J, with 11 bases between. The CDR3 length is 13 residues. The full variable domain, its missing parts supplied by reference TRBV30 and TRBJ1-1, is SQTIHQWPATLVQPVGSPLSLECTVEGTSNPNLYWYRQAAGRGLQLLFYSVGIGQISSEVPQNLSASRPQDRQFILSSKKLLLSDSGFYLCAWADSQNTEAFFGQGTRLTVV.

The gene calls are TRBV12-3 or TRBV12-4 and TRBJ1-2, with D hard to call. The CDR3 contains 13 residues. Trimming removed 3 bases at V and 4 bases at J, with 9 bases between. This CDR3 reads CASSFDGSYGYTF. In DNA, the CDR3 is TGTGCCAGCAGTTTCGATGGCTCCTATGGCTACACCTTC.

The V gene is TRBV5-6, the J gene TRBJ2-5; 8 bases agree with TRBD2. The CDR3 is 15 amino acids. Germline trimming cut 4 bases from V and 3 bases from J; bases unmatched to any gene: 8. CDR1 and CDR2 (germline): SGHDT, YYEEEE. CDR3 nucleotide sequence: TGTGCCAGCAGCCGCGGGGGGAACTATGAAGAGACCCAGTACTTC. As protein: CASSRGGNYEETQYF.

In DNA, the CDR3 is TGTGCCAGCAGTACAGGGGACAGCACAGATACGCAGTATTTT. Its protein product is CASSTGDSTDTQYF. The chain carries TRBV6-6 and TRBJ2-3, with 7 bases identical to TRBD1. CDR1 is MNHNY and CDR2 is SVGAGI in the germline V gene (reference sequence). J was trimmed by 0 bases and V by 5 bases; bases with no gene match: 2. This CDR3 region has 14 residues.

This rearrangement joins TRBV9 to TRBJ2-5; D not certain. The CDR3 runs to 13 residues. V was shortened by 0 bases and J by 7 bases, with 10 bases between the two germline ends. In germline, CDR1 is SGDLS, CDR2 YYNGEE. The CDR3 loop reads CASSVALMGTQYF. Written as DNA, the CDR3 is TGTGCCAGCAGCGTAGCCCTGATGGGGACCCAGTACTTC.

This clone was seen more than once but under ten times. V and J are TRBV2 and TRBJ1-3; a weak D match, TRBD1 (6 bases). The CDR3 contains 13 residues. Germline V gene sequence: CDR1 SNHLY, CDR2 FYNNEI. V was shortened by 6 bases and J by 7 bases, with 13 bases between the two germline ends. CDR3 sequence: CASRQGLRNTIYF. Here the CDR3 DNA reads TGTGCCAGCAGACAGGGTTTAAGGAACACCATATATTTT.

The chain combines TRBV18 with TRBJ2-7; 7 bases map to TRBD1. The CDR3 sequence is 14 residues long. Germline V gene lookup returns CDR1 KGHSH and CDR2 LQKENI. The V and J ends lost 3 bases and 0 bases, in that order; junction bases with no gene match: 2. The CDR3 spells CASSPGQVSYEQYV. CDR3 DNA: TGTGCCAGCTCACCCGGACAGGTCTCCTACGAGCAGTACGTC.

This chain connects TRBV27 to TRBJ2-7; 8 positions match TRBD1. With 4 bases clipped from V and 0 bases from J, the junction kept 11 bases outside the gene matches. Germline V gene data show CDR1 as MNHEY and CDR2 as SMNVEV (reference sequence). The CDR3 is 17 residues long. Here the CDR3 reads CASSSTGVMGSSYEQYF. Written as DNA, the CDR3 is TGTGCCAGCAGTTCGACAGGGGTGATGGGTAGCTCCTACGAGCAGTACTTC.

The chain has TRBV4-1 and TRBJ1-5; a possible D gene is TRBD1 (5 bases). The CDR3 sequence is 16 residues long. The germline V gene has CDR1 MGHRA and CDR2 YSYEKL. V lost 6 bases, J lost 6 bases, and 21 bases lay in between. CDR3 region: CASRPHSGTGSQPQHF. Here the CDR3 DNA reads TGCGCCAGCAGACCTCACTCCGGGACGGGAAGTCAGCCCCAGCATTTT.

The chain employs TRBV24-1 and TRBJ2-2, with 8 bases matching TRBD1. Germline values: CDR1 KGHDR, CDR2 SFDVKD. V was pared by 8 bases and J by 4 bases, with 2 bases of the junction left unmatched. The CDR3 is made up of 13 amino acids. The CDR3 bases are TGTGCCACCACGGACAGGGTCACCGGGGAGCTGTTTTTT. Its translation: CATTDRVTGELFF.

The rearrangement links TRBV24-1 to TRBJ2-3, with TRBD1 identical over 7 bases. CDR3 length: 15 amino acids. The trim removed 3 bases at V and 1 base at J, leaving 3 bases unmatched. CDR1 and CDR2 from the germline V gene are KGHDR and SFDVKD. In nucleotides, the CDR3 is TGTGCCACCAGTGATGAAAGGGGGCGCACAGATACGCAGTATTTT. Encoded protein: CATSDERGRTDTQYF.